Included here is one T cell receptor beta chain sequence, with context. Next came a second PCR, run for about 7 to 12 cycles, which used a sample-barcoded 5' primer along with a J-beta primer mix. TCRdb reprocessed the 5' RACE reads via MiXCR and lists one record per CDR3 protein. The data contain roughly 680,000 distinct CDR3 sequences, approximately 49% of them singletons. This sample was included in a study of blood T cells in healthy people across ages. Overall study: Template switching retrieved approximately one barcoded beta molecule for each two T cells.

The clonotype was recovered from a woman aged 55-70 years in good health. Sequencing was done on a sample of blood.

The CDR3 region has the DNA TGTGCCAGCAGTTTAGGCTGGGAAAGGGACGAGCAGTACTTC. Encoded protein: CASSLGWERDEQYF. The J gene is TRBJ2-7, the V gene TRBV12-3 or TRBV12-4, with unresolved D. This CDR3 spans 14 amino acids. Trimming pared 1 base from V and 5 bases from J, leaving 12 bases between.